This section outlines one T cell receptor beta chain sequence together with its context. The antigen it recognizes is unknown. No base quality values were provided; no much bigger clone lies one nucleotide off. This sample stems from a study of identical twins (dated by TCRdb to about 2016). Describing the broader study: The study deep-sequenced TCR alpha and beta repertoires from monozygotic twins, unrelated adults of various ages and cord blood to test whether fetal clonotypes persist. To rule out contamination, replicate twin experiments were performed at different times with different library preparation protocols. General study outcomes and caveats: Zero-insertion analyses could be partly confounded by invariant T cells such as MAIT and iNKT, though diverse VJ usage argued against such confounding for most clonotypes. A weaker excess of twin sharing was found in beta out-of-frame sequences because the signal-to-noise ratio was lowered by fewer shared sequences. Abundant cord blood beta clonotypes had fewer insertions, young adult naive repertoires showed a similar but weaker trend, and memory repertoires showed no such trend. In monozygotic twins, out-of-frame TCR alpha sharing was systematically underestimated by recombination models, although the models agreed with sharing between unrelated individuals. Out-of-frame TCR alpha sequences shared between twins showed an excess of low generation-probability sequences compared with coincidental sharing between unrelated individuals. Because the same donors could not be followed over many years, conclusions were based on cross-sectional statistical analysis.

V lost 5 bases and J lost 1 base; the stretch between them is 12 bases long. Based on the germline V gene, the CDR1 and CDR2 sequences are SGHTA and FQGNSA. The CDR3 runs 14 residues from the cysteine to the phenylalanine. Only CDR3 DNA remains: 42 bases, in frame from the first base. Every donor was a healthy Caucasian. Three pairs of female monozygotic twins, all aged roughly 18 to 29 years, were included in the twin cohort. The RNA used for TCR libraries was isolated from peripheral blood mononuclear cells. Library prep was done by 5' RACE. The data were produced on an Illumina HiSeq 2000. A universal primer binding site was added through template switching, and the final cDNA carried a unique molecular identifier so that TCR cDNA molecules could be counted accurately. First-strand cDNA for TCR alpha and beta chains was synthesized from specific primers in the conserved constant-segment region. To control for contamination, every cDNA library carried two barcodes: a SMART-Mk sample barcode plus Illumina barcodes. TruSeq adapter sequences, together with Illumina sample barcodes, were added in two successive PCR steps. The Illumina HiSeq platform was used with custom primers to sequence TCR alpha and beta cDNA libraries. The source study handled its data this way. MiGEC was used to process raw reads and extract unique molecular identifiers, and MiXCR was used to find CDR3 positions. For each individual, recombination models were inferred using an EM algorithm with the repgenHMM and IGoR tools. Shared clonotype analysis was performed with the tcR package in R, normalizing sharing by the product of cloneset sizes. To study raw recombination free of thymic and clonal selection effects, out-of-frame nonproductive sequences were analyzed. TCRdb ran its own pipeline on the public reads, namely fastp trimming at Q25 and MiXCR clone calling, and kept in-frame beta chains. A single entry per CDR3 protein holds the most common genes and DNA from its merged rows. The V and J calls and clone size come from TCRdb's table, not from the authors' own analysis. Present in this sample are 690,000 or so distinct CDR3 sequences, 8.6% of which were seen just once. The ten largest clonotypes hold roughly 0.97% of the sample.

The same sample was also used in a study of yellow fever vaccine responses in identical twins. That second publication adds: According to the authors, the vaccine-induced T cell response in identical twins seemed to be partly convergent and partly specific to each individual. In identical twins, the study followed T cell clones that responded to the vaccine with precision.

The sequenced sample was PBMCs. The chain is encoded by TRBV7-2 joined to TRBJ2-7, and the D gene may be TRBD2, 5 bases matching. The clonotype comes from a young woman in good health. The CDR3 region: CASSRGSASYEQYF. In nucleotide form, the sequence is TGTGCCAGCAGCAGAGGGAGCGCTTCCTACGAGCAGTACTTC.